The 21 T cell receptor beta chains below were found in one sample sequenced in a study of blood T cell repertoires in COVID-19. Here immunoSEQ multiplex PCR was the method, and the copy in TCRdb shows in-frame clones only, minus some. Among around 310,000 clones listed, 90% were seen once. Sequencing was performed on peripheral blood. The source is a woman between 35 and 50 years old with COVID-19, enrolled during active disease.

The chain employs TRBV28 and TRBJ2-5, with 7 bases that match TRBD2. After removal of 4 bases from V and 5 bases from J, the junction contained 7 bases not matched to a gene. The germline gives CDR1 MDHEN, CDR2 SYDVKM. This CDR3 is built from 14 residues. This CDR3 reads CASSSSAGVETQYF. DNA of the CDR3: TGTGCCAGCAGTTCATCCGCGGGGGTTGAGACCCAGTACTTC. The full variable domain, completed using reference TRBV28 and TRBJ2-5, is DVKVTQSSRYLVKRTGEKVFLECVQDMDHENMFWYRQDPGLGLRLIYFSYDVKMKEKGDIPEGYSVSREKKERFSLILESASTNQTSMYLCASSSSAGVETQYFGPGTRLLVL.

Only one count was recorded for this clone. The chain uses TRBV27 and TRBJ2-7; weak D call: TRBD1 (6 bases). The germline V gene has CDR1 MNHEY and CDR2 SMNVEV (reference sequence). Trimming pared 5 bases from V and 2 bases from J, leaving 10 bases between. The CDR3 runs to 13 residues. The CDR3 nucleotides are TGTGCCAGCAGTCCACAGGGAACCTACGAGCAGTACTTC. Protein product: CASSPQGTYEQYF.

J is TRBJ1-3 and V is TRBV28, with D hard to call. V lost 3 bases and J lost 7, with 10 bases in between. There are 13 residues in the CDR3. Germline values: CDR1 MDHEN, CDR2 SYDVKM. The CDR3 DNA reads TGTGCCAGCAGTTTTGGAGGGAAGAACACCATATATTTT. It codes for CASSFGGKNTIYF.

The rearrangement links TRBV12-5 to TRBJ1-2; 8 bases line up with TRBD1. Trimming at V came to 1 base and at J to 2 bases, leaving 9 bases not matched to a gene. The germline V gene has CDR1 LGHNT and CDR2 FRNRAP. CDR3 size: 17 residues. The CDR3 nucleotides read TGTGCTAGTGGTTTGGGCAGGGGGCCTAAAGGGAACTATGGCTACACCTTC. Protein sequence: CASGLGRGPKGNYGYTF. Using reference TRBV12-5 and TRBJ1-2 for the parts outside the CDR3, the full variable domain is DARVTQTPRHKVTEMGQEVTMRCQPILGHNTVFWYRQTMMQGLELLAYFRNRAPLDDSGMPKDRFSAEMPDATLATLKIQPSEPRDSAVYFCASGLGRGPKGNYGYTFGSGTRLTVV.

The chain employs TRBV7-6 and TRBJ1-3; no clear D. The CDR3 is 15 amino acids. The germline V and J ends were trimmed by 5 bases and 2 bases, with 13 bases remaining between them. Germline CDR1 SGHVS, CDR2 FNYEAQ. The CDR3 region is CASSPSIAAGNTIYF. CDR3 coding DNA: TGTGCCAGCAGCCCAAGCATAGCGGCTGGAAACACCATATATTTT. Combining the CDR3 with reference TRBV7-6 and TRBJ1-3 gives the whole variable domain GAGVSQSPRYKVTKRGQDVALRCDPISGHVSLYWYRQALGQGPEFLTYFNYEAQQDKSGLPNDRFSAERPEGSISTLTIQRTEQRDSAMYRCASSPSIAAGNTIYFGEGSWLTVV.

In DNA form, the CDR3 reads TGCGCCAGCAGCTTGGTTGGCGGCGGGCGCTCCTACGAGCAGTACTTC. Translated: CASSLVGGGRSYEQYF. The chain joins TRBV5-1 to TRBJ2-7, with D possibly TRBD2 on 5 matching bases. The CDR3 is made up of 16 amino acids. Per the germline V gene, CDR1 is SGHRS and CDR2 is YFSETQ. Trimming removed 0 bases from V and 0 bases from J, with 13 bases in between. The whole variable domain, remainder taken from reference TRBV5-1 and TRBJ2-7, is KAGVTQTPRYLIKTRGQQVTLSCSPISGHRSVSWYQQTPGQGLQFLFEYFSETQRNKGNFPGRFSGRQFSNSRSEMNVSTLELGDSALYLCASSLVGGGRSYEQYFGPGTRLTVT.

The genes are TRBV9 and TRBJ2-7; TRBD2 matches 8 bases. The CDR3 runs to 15 residues. V lost 4 bases and J lost 3; bases outside the gene matches: 9. Per the germline V gene, CDR1 is SGDLS and CDR2 is YYNGEE. Written as DNA, the CDR3 is TGTGCCAGCAGCAACGGGGGGGCCTGGGGCTACGAGCAGTACTTC. It encodes CASSNGGAWGYEQYF.

V and J are TRBV4-3 and TRBJ1-4; no firm D call. The CDR3 totals 17 residues. Germline values: CDR1 LGHNA, CDR2 YSLEER. Between the trimmed V and J ends, which lost 0 bases and 2 bases, there was a span of 13 bases. The DNA of the CDR3 is TGCGCCAGCAGCCAAGAGAATATAAGAGCGACTAATGAAAAACTGTTTTTT. Its translation is CASSQENIRATNEKLFF.

The chain employs TRBV12-3 or TRBV12-4 and TRBJ1-2, with D unresolved. This CDR3 has 13 amino acids. V gave up 3 bases and J gave up 6 bases, with 11 bases separating them. The CDR3 loop is CASSFRGFDGYTF. CDR3 coding DNA: TGTGCCAGCAGTTTTCGGGGTTTCGATGGCTACACCTTC.

V gene TRBV29-1 combines with J gene TRBJ2-3; D is unresolved. V was shortened by 4 bases and J by 3 bases, with 2 bases between the two germline ends. CDR1 and CDR2 (germline): SQVTM, ANQGSEA. This CDR3 contains 10 residues. The CDR3 nucleotides are TGCAGCGTTGCTACAGATACGCAGTATTTT. It specifies CSVATDTQYF.

The chain is built from TRBV6-1 and TRBJ1-1, with 8 bases aligning to TRBD1. The germline CDR1 and CDR2 sequences are MNHNS and SASEGT. The V and J ends lost 2 bases and 5 bases, in that order; junction bases with no gene match: 7. The CDR3 contains 15 residues. The CDR3 coding sequence is TGTGCCAGCAGTGAATATCAGGGGGCAAAGACTGAAGCTTTCTTT. Translating it yields CASSEYQGAKTEAFF.

The table lists this clone with a count of one. The J gene is TRBJ2-3, the V gene TRBV4-3, with D possibly being TRBD2 (5 bases). Germline V gives CDR1 LGHNA, CDR2 YSLEER. V was clipped by 2 bases and J by 4 bases, with 13 bases between them. CDR3 length: 15 residues. CDR3 loop: CASSQPSVSADTQYF. In DNA form, the CDR3 reads TGCGCCAGCAGCCAACCATCGGTTAGCGCAGATACGCAGTATTTT.

CDR3 DNA sequence: TGTGCCAGTAGTATCATGGACGGGGTTAGCAATCAGCCCCAGCATTTT. Encoded protein: CASSIMDGVSNQPQHF. This chain links TRBV19 with TRBJ1-5; D uncertain. Deletions cut 3 bases from V and 0 bases from J, with 12 bases between. This CDR3 is 16 amino acids long. From germline, CDR1 is LNHDA and CDR2 SQIVND (reference sequence).

The J gene is TRBJ2-6, the V gene TRBV30; D is unresolved. Germline assignment: CDR1 GTSNPN and CDR2 SVGIG (reference sequence). Deletions cut 8 bases from V and 0 bases from J, with 11 bases between. There are 14 residues in the CDR3. The CDR3, as DNA: TGTGCCGGGCTGCGTCCCTCTGGGGCCAACGTCCTGACTTTC. It yields the protein CAGLRPSGANVLTF.

The V and J genes are TRBV5-4 and TRBJ1-1, with 8 bases fitting TRBD1. CDR3 size: 15 residues. Germline assignment: CDR1 SGHNT and CDR2 YYREEE (reference sequence). Losses at the gene ends were 4 bases for V and 2 bases for J; bases not matched to a gene: 7. DNA of the CDR3: TGTGCCAGCAGCACTTTAGGACAGGGAAACACTGAAGCTTTCTTT. This codes for CASSTLGQGNTEAFF.

V gene TRBV11-2 combines with J gene TRBJ2-7; TRBD1 might be the D (5 bases). Trimming pared 4 bases from V and 3 bases from J, leaving 7 bases between. Per germline, CDR1 SGHAT and CDR2 FQNNGV. The CDR3 contains 12 residues. CDR3 residues: CASSSQGYEQYF. CDR3 bases: TGTGCCAGCAGCTCTCAGGGCTACGAGCAGTACTTC.

V and J are TRBV5-1 and TRBJ2-1, with 7 bases lining up with TRBD2. This CDR3 contains 17 residues. The V and J ends lost 0 bases and 1 base, in that order; junction bases with no gene match: 7. Germline V gene sequence: CDR1 SGHRS, CDR2 YFSETQ. The chain's CDR3 is CASSLGFGLESYNEQFF. The CDR3 coding sequence is TGCGCCAGCAGCTTGGGCTTTGGACTAGAGTCCTACAATGAGCAGTTCTTC.

V and J are TRBV27 and TRBJ1-2, with D possibly being TRBD1 (5 bases). Germline V lookup: CDR1 MNHEY, CDR2 SMNVEV (reference sequence). V shed 5 bases and J shed 0 bases, with 16 bases lying between them. CDR3 size: 16 residues. The CDR3 bases are TGTGCCAGCAGTCTGAGCCGTGGGGCAGCTAACTATGGCTACACCTTC. It yields the protein CASSLSRGAANYGYTF.

The chain uses TRBV21-1 and TRBJ2-7; TRBD1 reflects the table's D call only, with no check against the DNA. TRBV21-1 constitutes a pseudogene. The CDR3 sequence is 15 residues long. CDR3 coding DNA: TGTGCCAGCACCATTTCGACAGGGGACTCCTACGAGCAGTACTTC. It is translated as CASTISTGDSYEQYF.

The chain links TRBV28 to TRBJ2-5; possible D gene TRBD2, 5 bases. From germline, CDR1 is MDHEN and CDR2 SYDVKM. The V gene lost 3 bases and the J gene lost 7 bases, with 12 bases spanning the gap. The CDR3 spans 13 residues. Written as DNA, the CDR3 is TGTGCCAGCAGTTTTTCGCCTGGAGGGACCCAGTACTTC. This encodes CASSFSPGGTQYF.

This chain links TRBV7-3 with TRBJ1-2; 9 bases map to TRBD1. The CDR3 is 13 amino acids. CDR1 and CDR2 from the germline V gene are SGHTA and FQGTGA. The V segment lost 5 bases and the J segment 8 bases; nucleotides outside the gene matches: 6. In nucleotides, the CDR3 is TGTGCCAGCAGCCCGGACAGGGGACGGGGCTACACCTTC. This translates into CASSPDRGRGYTF.